A selection of T cell receptor beta chains follows, all from one sample in a study of blood T cell repertoires in COVID-19. Sequencing was performed with immunoSEQ multiplex PCR; in TCRdb, only in-frame clones are kept and a portion is missing. This sample has 80,000 to 130,000 clones, with 80% to 95% found just once. The sequenced sample was peripheral blood. The receptors stem from a man aged 60 to 69 with acute or convalescent COVID-19. Each CDR3 is given with its conserved first and last residue. Each record gives: clone size, J gene, D gene, V gene, CDR3 protein, CDR3 DNA. D genes are given only for firm matches. Clone size is not always given. Where it is, it says once, few, many or a class for expanded clones.

.	TRBJ1-6	TRBD1	TRBV6-5	CASRDRANSPLHF	TGTGCCAGCAGGGACAGGGCTAATTCACCCCTCCACTTT
.	TRBJ2-7	.	TRBV29-1	CSGRRQVRLDEQYF	TGCAGCGGACGCAGACAAGTTCGTTTGGACGAGCAGTACTTC
.	TRBJ2-1	TRBD2	TRBV30	CAWGTSLSSYNEQFF	TGTGCCTGGGGGACTAGTCTTAGCTCCTACAATGAGCAGTTCTTC
.	TRBJ2-1	TRBD2	TRBV12-3/TRBV12-4	CASRTGTRNEQFF	TGTGCCAGCAGGACCGGGACTAGAAATGAGCAGTTCTTC
.	TRBJ1-4	TRBD1	TRBV30	CAWGQGATNEKLFF	TGTGCCTGGGGACAGGGCGCAACTAATGAAAAACTGTTTTTT
.	TRBJ2-5	.	TRBV14	CASPGHPYQETQYF	TGTGCCAGCCCGGGACATCCGTACCAAGAGACCCAGTACTTC
.	TRBJ1-2	.	TRBV28	CASSLSVFRYGYTF	TGTGCCAGCAGTTTAAGCGTATTCCGCTATGGCTACACCTTC
.	TRBJ1-3	.	TRBV18	CASSPPSTGEGNTIYF	TGTGCCAGCTCACCACCTAGTACGGGGGAAGGAAACACCATATATTTT
once	TRBJ2-2	.	TRBV12-3/TRBV12-4	CASSPLIPGELFF	TGTGCCAGCAGTCCACTGATTCCCGGGGAGCTGTTTTTT
.	TRBJ1-4	.	TRBV18	CASSPRQGATNEKLFF	TGTGCCAGCTCACCACGTCAGGGCGCAACTAATGAAAAACTGTTTTTT
.	TRBJ1-1	.	TRBV6-5	CASRKRGGNTEAFF	TGTGCCAGCAGGAAACGGGGGGGGAACACTGAAGCTTTCTTT
.	TRBJ2-7	TRBD2	TRBV7-3	CASSLAGEPRFGEQYF	TGTGCCAGCAGCTTGGCGGGAGAGCCCCGGTTCGGCGAGCAGTACTTC
few	TRBJ2-5	.	TRBV6-2/TRBV6-3	CASSTPTRGSETQYF	TGTGCCAGCAGTACCCCGACTAGAGGGTCCGAGACCCAGTACTTC
.	TRBJ2-5	TRBD2	TRBV12-3/TRBV12-4	CASRGEETQYF	TGTGCCAGCCGGGGGGAAGAGACCCAGTACTTC
.	TRBJ1-5	.	TRBV6-6	CASSPHRDGANQPQHF	TGTGCCAGCAGCCCCCATCGCGACGGAGCCAATCAGCCCCAGCATTTT
.	TRBJ1-2	.	TRBV5-1	CASSPAEDYGYTF	TGCGCCAGCAGCCCTGCCGAGGACTATGGCTACACCTTC
once	TRBJ1-5	TRBD1	TRBV28	CASRQGTGLNRLQPQHF	TGTGCCAGCAGACAAGGGACAGGGCTGAACCGGTTGCAGCCCCAGCATTTT
once	TRBJ1-4	.	TRBV30	CAWSPRGSGGEKLFF	TGTGCCTGGAGCCCTCGGGGATCGGGGGGTGAAAAACTGTTTTTT
.	TRBJ2-5	.	TRBV7-2	CASSRRGQETQYF	TGTGCCAGCAGTCGTAGGGGGCAAGAGACCCAGTACTTC
.	TRBJ2-4	.	TRBV30	CAWSVQGFIQYF	TGTGCCTGGAGTGTACAGGGATTCATTCAGTACTTC
.	TRBJ2-2	.	TRBV5-1	CASSLRGGANTGELFF	TGCGCCAGCAGCTTGCGTGGCGGAGCAAACACCGGGGAGCTGTTTTTT
.	TRBJ2-7	.	TRBV6-2/TRBV6-3	CASSYPQGPTYEQYF	TGTGCCAGCAGTTACCCGCAGGGGCCTACCTACGAGCAGTACTTC
.	TRBJ1-2	TRBD1	TRBV6-6	CASSPIFPGVSISPDRAYNYGYTF	TGTGCCAGCAGTCCAATATTCCCCGGAGTCAGCATATCGCCCGACAGGGCTTATAACTATGGCTACACCTTC
.	TRBJ1-6	.	TRBV6-2/TRBV6-3	CASSSGDSPLHF	TGTGCCAGCAGTTCGGGAGATTCACCCCTCCACTTT
.	TRBJ1-5	TRBD1	TRBV28	CASSSRQGVQPQHF	TGTGCCAGCAGTTCCCGACAGGGAGTACAGCCCCAGCATTTT
.	TRBJ2-1	TRBD2	TRBV7-9	CASSLGSSGRAEQFF	TGTGCCAGCAGCTTGGGTTCGAGCGGGAGGGCCGAACAGTTCTTC
once	TRBJ2-5	.	TRBV25-1	CASSESGQIQETQYF	TGTGCCAGCAGTGAATCTGGACAGATCCAAGAGACCCAGTACTTC
.	TRBJ1-5	TRBD1	TRBV28	CASSFDRGQTQPQHF	TGTGCCAGCAGTTTCGACAGGGGGCAGACACAGCCCCAGCATTTT
.	TRBJ1-1	.	TRBV10-3	CAISESRAGRQTRNTEAFF	TGTGCCATCAGTGAGTCGCGTGCGGGCAGACAAACTAGAAACACTGAAGCTTTCTTT
.	TRBJ2-3	.	TRBV9	CASSVYSSTDTQYF	TGTGCCAGCAGCGTGTACTCTAGCACAGATACGCAGTATTTT
.	TRBJ1-5	.	TRBV27	CASSSGGNMQPQHF	TGTGCCAGCAGTTCAGGAGGGAATATGCAGCCCCAGCATTTT
.	TRBJ2-3	TRBD1	TRBV7-3	CASSQAGTGGTDTQYF	TGTGCCAGCAGCCAAGCCGGGACAGGGGGCACAGATACGCAGTATTTT
.	TRBJ2-3	TRBD1	TRBV6-5	CASSWTGGTDTQYF	TGTGCCAGCAGCTGGACAGGTGGAACAGATACGCAGTATTTT
few	TRBJ1-1	.	TRBV19	CASSMGPSEAFF	TGTGCCAGTAGTATGGGCCCTTCCGAAGCTTTCTTT
.	TRBJ2-6	TRBD1	TRBV19	CASRPGTGGTSGANVLTF	TGTGCCAGTAGACCGGGGACAGGGGGCACTTCAGGGGCCAACGTCCTGACTTTC
few	TRBJ1-6	.	TRBV9	CASSTGGQGNSPLHF	TGTGCCAGCAGCACAGGTGGGCAGGGAAATTCACCCCTCCACTTT